This T cell receptor (beta chain) appears in the sequencing data of a study of T cells after yellow fever vaccination. Study details: The authors prepared low-cell-number fractions using SMART-Seq v4 Ultra Low Input. Study results and caveats: In post-booster samples, most primary-vaccination clones reappeared (approximately 95% CD4, around 87% CD8). A faster peak, day 5 versus 15, was reached by the weaker secondary response.

This clonotype was recorded many times. No antigen is known for it. 5'RACE template switching produced TCR cDNA carrying a universal primer site and UMIs. A single record per CDR3 protein comes from TCRdb applying MiXCR to the 5' RACE reads. The profile shows hundreds of thousands of distinct CDR3 sequences, around 3.9% of them singletons. With V trimmed by 3 bases and J by 2 bases, 5 bases remained unmatched. CDR1 SGHTA and CDR2 FQGNSA come from the germline V gene. This CDR3 region has 15 residues. The source of this sequence is a man between 18 and 35 years old who received the YFV17D yellow fever vaccine. The input for sequencing was PBMCs, taken on the day of the yellow fever booster vaccination. The rearrangement uses TRBV7-2 and TRBJ2-7; 9 bases align to TRBD2. CDR3 nucleotides: TGTGCCAGCAGCTTGGTAGCGGGGGATACCTACGAGCAGTACTTC. It specifies CASSLVAGDTYEQYF.